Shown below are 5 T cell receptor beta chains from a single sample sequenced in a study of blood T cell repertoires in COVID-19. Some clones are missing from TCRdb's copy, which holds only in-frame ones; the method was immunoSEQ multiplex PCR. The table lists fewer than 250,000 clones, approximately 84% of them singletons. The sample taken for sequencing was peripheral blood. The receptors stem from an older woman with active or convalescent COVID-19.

The CDR3 is CASSGQGNSPLHF. The CDR3 nucleotides read TGTGCCAGCAGCGGACAGGGGAATTCACCCCTCCACTTT. The chain joins TRBV6-2 or TRBV6-3 to TRBJ1-6; TRBD1 matches at 9 bases. Trimming at V came to 6 bases and at J to 7 bases, leaving 1 base not matched to a gene. The CDR3 covers 13 residues. CDR1 and CDR2 from the germline V gene are MNHEY and SVGEGT.

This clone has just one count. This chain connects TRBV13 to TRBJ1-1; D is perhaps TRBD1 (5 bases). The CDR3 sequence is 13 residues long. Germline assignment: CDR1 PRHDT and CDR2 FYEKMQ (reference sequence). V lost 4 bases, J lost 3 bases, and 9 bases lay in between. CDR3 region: CASSSREDTEAFF. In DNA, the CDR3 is TGTGCCAGCAGCTCCAGGGAAGACACTGAAGCTTTCTTT.

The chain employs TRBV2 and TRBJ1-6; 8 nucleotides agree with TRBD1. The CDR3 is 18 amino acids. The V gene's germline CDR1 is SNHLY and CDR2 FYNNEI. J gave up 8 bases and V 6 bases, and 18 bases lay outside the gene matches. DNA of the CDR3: TGTGCCAGCAGAAAAACCGGGGGACAGGCGGGCCTCTATTCACCCCTCCACTTT. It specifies CASRKTGGQAGLYSPLHF.

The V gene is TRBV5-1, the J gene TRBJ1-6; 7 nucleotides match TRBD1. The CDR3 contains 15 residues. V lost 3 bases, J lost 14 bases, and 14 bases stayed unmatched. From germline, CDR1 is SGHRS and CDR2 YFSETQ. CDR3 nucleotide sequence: TGCGCCAGCAGCTCAGGGGGGAGAGAAGGGTCTTCCCTCCACTTT. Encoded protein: CASSSGGREGSSLHF.

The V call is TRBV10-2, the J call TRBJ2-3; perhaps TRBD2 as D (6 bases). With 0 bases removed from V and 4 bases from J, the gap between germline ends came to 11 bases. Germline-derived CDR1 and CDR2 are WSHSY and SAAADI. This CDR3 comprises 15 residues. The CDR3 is CASSESITSPDTQYF. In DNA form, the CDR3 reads TGCGCCAGCAGTGAGTCCATTACTAGCCCAGATACGCAGTATTTT.